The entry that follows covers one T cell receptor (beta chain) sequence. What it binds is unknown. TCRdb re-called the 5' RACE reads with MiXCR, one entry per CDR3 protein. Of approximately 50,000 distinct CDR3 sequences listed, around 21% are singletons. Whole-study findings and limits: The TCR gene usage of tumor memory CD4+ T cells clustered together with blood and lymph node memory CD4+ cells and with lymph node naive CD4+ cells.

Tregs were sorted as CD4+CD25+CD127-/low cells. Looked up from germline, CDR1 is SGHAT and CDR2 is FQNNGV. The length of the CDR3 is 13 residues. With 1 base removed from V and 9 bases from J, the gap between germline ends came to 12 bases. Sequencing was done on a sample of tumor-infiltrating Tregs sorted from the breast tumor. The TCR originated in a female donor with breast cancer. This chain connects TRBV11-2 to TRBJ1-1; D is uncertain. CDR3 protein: CASSLGQSAQAFF. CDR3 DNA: TGTGCCAGCAGCTTAGGTCAGAGTGCACAAGCTTTCTTT.